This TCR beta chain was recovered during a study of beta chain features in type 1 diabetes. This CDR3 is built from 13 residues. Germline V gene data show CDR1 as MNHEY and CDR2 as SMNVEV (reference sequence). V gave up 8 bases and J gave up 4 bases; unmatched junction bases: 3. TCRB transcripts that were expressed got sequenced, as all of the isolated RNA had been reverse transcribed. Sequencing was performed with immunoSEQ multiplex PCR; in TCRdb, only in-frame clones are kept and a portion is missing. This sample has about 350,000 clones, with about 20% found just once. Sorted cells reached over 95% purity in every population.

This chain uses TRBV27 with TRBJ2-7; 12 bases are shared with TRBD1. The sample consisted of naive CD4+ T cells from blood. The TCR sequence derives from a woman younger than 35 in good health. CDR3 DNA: TGTGCCAGCGGGGGACAGGGGGCGTACGAGCAGTACTTC. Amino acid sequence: CASGGQGAYEQYF.